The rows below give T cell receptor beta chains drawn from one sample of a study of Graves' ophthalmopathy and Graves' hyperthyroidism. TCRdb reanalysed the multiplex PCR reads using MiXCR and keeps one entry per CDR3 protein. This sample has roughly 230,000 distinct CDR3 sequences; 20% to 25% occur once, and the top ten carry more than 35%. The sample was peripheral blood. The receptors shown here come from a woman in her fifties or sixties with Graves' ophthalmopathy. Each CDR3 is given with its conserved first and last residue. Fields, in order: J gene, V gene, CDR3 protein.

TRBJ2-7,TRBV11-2,CASTVQGLAGGLSPYEQYF
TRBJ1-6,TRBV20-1,CSARVEGGLQNSPLHF
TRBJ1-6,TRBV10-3,CAISEARWESPLHF
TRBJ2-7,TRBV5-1,CASSLGGPGQEQYF
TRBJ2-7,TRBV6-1,CASSPSNNYEQYF
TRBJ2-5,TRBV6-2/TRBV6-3,CASSYSGQAYQETQYF
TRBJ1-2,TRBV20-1,CSARVSRVGYTF
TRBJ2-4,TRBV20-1,CRAQGGDIQYF
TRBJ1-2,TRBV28,CASRPRILLGGYTF
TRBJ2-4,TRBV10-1,CASSERTLKNIQYF
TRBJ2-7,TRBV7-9,CASSLGQGKYEQYF
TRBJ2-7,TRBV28,CASSLGTGASTSYEQYF
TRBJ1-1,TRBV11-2,CASSFPGDGTNTEAFF
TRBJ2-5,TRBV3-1,CASSPRGLPSRETQYF
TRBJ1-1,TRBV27,CASRIGAGRNTEAFF
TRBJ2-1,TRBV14,CASSPLRRGSGFNEQFF
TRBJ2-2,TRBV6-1,CASRPLDRSAGELFF
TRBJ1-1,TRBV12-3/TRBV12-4,CASSLRDTNTEAFF
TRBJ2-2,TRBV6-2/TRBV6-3,CASKGRLAGGPLGGELFF
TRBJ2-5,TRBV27,CASSLSRRVGALGETQYF
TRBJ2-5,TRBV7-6,CASSPPLGGETQYF
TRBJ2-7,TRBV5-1,CASSLPDPPYYEQYF
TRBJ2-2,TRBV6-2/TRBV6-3,CASGSLRVAGGTGELFF
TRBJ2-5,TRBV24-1,CATSDLGGEETQYF
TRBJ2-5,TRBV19,CASSISGRLQETQYF
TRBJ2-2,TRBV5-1,CASSSGPNTGELFF
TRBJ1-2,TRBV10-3,CAISETDRDVGYTF
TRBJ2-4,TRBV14,CASSQEGTGGNIQYF
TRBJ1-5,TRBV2,CASRGDSPNRPQHF
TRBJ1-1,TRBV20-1,CSATEQGRVKSTEAFF
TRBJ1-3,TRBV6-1,CASSEGVGNTIYF
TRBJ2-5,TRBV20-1,CSATRASGRDQETQYF
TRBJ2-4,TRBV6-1,CASSEFLAKNIQYF
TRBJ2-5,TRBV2,CASTPSSAQETQYF
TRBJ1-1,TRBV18,CASSPPPGQGAEAFF
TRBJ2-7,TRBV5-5,CASGTTGGYEQYF
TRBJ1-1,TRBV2,CASARDTPINTEAFF
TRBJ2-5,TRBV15,CATSIQVQETQYF
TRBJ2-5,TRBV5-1,CASSPAGQGGETQYF
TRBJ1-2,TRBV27,CASSGQGDYGYTF
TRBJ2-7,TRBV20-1,CSARATSGRARYEQYF